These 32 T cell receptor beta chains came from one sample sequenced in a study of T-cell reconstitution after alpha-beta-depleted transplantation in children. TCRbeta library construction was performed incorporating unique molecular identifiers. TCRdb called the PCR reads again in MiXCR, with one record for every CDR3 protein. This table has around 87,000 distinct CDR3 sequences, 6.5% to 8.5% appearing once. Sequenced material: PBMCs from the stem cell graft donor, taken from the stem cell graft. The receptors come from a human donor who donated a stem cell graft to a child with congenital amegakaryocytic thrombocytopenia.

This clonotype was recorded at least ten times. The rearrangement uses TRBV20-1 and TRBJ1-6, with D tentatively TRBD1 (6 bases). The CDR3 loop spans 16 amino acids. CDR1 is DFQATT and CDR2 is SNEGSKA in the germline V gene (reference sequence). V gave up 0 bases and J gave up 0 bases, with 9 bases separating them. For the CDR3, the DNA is TGCAGTGCTAGAGACAGGGGAAGCTCCTATAATTCACCCCTCCACTTT. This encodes CSARDRGSSYNSPLHF.

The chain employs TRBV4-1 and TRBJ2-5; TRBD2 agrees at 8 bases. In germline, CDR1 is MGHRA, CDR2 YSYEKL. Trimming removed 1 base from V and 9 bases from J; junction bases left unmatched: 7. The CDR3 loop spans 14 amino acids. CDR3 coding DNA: TGCGCCAGCAGCCAAGCGGGAGGGCCGGAGGCCCAGTACTTC. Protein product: CASSQAGGPEAQYF.

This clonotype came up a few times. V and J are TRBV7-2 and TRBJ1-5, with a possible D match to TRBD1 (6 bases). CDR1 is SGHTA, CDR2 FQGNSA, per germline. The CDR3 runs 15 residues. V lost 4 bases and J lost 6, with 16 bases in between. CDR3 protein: CASSSHGGAGQPQHF. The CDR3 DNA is TGTGCCAGCAGCTCCCATGGGGGCGCGGGTCAGCCCCAGCATTTT.

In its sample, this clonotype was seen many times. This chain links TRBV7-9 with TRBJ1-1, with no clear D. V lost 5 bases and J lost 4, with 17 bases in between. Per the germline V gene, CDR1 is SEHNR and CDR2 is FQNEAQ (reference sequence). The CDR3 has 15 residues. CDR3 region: CASSAPSEVLTEAFF. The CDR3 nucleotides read TGTGCCAGCAGCGCGCCGTCGGAGGTCCTCACTGAAGCTTTCTTT. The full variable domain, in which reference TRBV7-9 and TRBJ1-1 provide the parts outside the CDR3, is DTGVSQNPRHKITKRGQNVTFRCDPISEHNRLYWYRQTLGQGPEFLTYFQNEAQLEKSRLLSDRFSAERPKGSFSTLEIQRTEQGDSAMYLCASSAPSEVLTEAFFGQGTRLTVV.

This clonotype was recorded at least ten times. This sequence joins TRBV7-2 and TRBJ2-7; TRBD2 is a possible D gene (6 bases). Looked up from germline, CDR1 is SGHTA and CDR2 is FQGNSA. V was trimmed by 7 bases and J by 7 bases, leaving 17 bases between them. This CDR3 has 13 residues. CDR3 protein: CASTTGTLPEQYF. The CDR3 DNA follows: TGTGCCAGCACCACGGGGACTCTCCCGGAGCAGTACTTC.

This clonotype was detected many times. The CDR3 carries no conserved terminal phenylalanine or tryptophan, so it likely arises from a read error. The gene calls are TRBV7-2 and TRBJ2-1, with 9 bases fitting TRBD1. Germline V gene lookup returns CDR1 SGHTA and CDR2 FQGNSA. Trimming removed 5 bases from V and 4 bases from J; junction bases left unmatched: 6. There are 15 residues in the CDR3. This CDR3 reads CASSDSQGAYNEQFS. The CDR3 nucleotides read TGTGCCAGCAGCGACTCACAGGGGGCTTACAATGAGCAGTTCTCC.

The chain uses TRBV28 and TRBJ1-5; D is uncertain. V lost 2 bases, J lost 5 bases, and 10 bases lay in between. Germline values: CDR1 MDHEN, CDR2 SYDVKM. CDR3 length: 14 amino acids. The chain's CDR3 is CASSLGGMDQPQHF. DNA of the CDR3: TGTGCCAGCAGTTTAGGAGGGATGGATCAGCCCCAGCATTTT.

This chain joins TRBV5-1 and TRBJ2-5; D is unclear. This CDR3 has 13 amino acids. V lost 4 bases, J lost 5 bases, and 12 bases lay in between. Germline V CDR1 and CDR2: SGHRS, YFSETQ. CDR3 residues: CASSTRSWETQYF. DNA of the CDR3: TGCGCCAGCAGCACCCGGTCGTGGGAGACCCAGTACTTC.

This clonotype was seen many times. The CDR3 coding sequence is TGTGCCAGCAGCTTACGGCAGCACTCTGGGGCCAACGTCCTGACTTTC. Amino acids: CASSLRQHSGANVLTF. This sequence joins TRBV7-2 and TRBJ2-6; D uncertain. CDR3 length: 16 residues. Germline CDR1 reads SGHTA; CDR2 reads FQGNSA. With 2 bases removed from V and 0 bases from J, the gap between germline ends came to 8 bases.

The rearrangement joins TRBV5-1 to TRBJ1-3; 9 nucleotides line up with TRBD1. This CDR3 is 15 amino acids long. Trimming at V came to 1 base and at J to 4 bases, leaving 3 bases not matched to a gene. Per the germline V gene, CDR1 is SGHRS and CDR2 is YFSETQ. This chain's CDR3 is CASSLTGGKGNTIYF. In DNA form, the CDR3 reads TGCGCCAGCAGCTTGACAGGGGGCAAAGGAAACACCATATATTTT.

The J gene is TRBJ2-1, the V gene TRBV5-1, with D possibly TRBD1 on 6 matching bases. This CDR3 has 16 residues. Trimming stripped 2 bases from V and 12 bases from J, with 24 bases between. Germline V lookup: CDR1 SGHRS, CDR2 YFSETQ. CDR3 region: CASSFYPLDRQSTQFF. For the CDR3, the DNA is TGCGCCAGCAGCTTTTATCCCCTCGACAGGCAATCTACGCAGTTCTTC. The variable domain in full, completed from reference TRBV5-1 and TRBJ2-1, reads KAGVTQTPRYLIKTRGQQVTLSCSPISGHRSVSWYQQTPGQGLQFLFEYFSETQRNKGNFPGRFSGRQFSNSRSEMNVSTLELGDSALYLCASSFYPLDRQSTQFFGPGTRLTVL.

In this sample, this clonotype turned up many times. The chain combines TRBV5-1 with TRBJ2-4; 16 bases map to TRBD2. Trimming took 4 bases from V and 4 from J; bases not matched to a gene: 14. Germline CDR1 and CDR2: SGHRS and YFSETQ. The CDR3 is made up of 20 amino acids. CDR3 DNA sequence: TGCGCCAGCAGCCCGCTGGGACTAGCGGGAGGGTCCTCCCTAAAAAACATTCAGTACTTC. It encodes CASSPLGLAGGSSLKNIQYF.

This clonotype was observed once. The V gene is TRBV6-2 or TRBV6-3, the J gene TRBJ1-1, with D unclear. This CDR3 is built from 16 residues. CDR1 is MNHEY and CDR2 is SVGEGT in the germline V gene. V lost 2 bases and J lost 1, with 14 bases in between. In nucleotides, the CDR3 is TGTGCCAGCAGTTACGGAGGCTCGGGGAGGAACACTGAAGCTTTCTTT. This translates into CASSYGGSGRNTEAFF.

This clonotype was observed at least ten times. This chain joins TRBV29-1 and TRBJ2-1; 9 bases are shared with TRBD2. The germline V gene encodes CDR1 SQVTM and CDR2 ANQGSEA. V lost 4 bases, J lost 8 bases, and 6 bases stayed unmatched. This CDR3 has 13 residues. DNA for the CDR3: TGCAGCGTTGGCTGGCGGGGGGGCGATGAGCAGTTCTTC. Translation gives CSVGWRGGDEQFF.

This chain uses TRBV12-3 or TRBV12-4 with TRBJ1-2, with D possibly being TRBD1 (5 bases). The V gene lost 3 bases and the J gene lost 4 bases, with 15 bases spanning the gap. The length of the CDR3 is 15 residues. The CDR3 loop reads CASSFRQGGTYGYTF. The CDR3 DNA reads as TGTGCCAGCAGTTTCAGGCAGGGAGGCACCTATGGCTACACCTTC.

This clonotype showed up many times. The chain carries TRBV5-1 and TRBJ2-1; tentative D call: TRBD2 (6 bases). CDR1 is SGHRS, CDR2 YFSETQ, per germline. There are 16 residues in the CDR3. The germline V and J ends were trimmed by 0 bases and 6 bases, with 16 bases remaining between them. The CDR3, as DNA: TGCGCCAGCAGCTTGGGACCGGGACTCGCAAGCAATGAGCAGTTCTTC. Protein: CASSLGPGLASNEQFF.

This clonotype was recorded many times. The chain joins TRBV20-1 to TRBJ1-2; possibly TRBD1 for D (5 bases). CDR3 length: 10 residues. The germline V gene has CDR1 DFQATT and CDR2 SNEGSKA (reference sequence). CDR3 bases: TGCAGCTCCAGGGACCTTGGCTACACCTTC. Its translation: CSSRDLGYTF.

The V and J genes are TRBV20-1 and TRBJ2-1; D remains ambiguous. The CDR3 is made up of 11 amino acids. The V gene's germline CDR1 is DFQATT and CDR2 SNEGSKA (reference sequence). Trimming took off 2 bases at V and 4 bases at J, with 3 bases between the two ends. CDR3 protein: CSARSYNEQFF. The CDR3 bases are TGCAGTGCTAGATCATACAATGAGCAGTTCTTC.

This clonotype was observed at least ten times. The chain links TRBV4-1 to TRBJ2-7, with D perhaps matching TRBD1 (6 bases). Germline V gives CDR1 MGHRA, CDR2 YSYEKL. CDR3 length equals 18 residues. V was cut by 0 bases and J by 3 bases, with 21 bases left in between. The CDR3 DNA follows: TGCGCCAGCAGCCAAGAATCGAGCCTGGGGGCGATCGACTACGAGCAGTACTTC. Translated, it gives CASSQESSLGAIDYEQYF.

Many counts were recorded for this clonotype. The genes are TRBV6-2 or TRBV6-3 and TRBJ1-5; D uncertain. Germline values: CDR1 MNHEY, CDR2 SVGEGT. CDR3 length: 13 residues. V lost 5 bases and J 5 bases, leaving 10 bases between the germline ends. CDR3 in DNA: TGTGCCAGCAGTACCGATGTTGATCAGCCCCAGCATTTT. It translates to CASSTDVDQPQHF.

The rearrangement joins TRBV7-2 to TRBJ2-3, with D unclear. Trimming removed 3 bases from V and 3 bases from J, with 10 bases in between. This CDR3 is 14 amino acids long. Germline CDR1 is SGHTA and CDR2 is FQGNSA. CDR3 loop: CASSLGLQTDTQYF. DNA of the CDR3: TGTGCCAGCAGCTTGGGCCTCCAGACAGATACGCAGTATTTT.

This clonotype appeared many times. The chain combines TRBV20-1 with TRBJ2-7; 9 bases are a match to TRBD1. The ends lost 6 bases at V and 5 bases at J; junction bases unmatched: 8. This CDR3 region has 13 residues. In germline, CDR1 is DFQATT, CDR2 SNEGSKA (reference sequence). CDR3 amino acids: CSATGQGADEQYF. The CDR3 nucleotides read TGCAGTGCGACGGGACAGGGCGCGGACGAGCAGTACTTC.

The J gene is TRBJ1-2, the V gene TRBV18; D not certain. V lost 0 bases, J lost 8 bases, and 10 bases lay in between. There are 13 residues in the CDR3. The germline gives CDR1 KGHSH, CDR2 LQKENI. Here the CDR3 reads CASSPPTRGGYTF. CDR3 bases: TGTGCCAGCTCACCACCGACCAGAGGAGGCTACACCTTC.

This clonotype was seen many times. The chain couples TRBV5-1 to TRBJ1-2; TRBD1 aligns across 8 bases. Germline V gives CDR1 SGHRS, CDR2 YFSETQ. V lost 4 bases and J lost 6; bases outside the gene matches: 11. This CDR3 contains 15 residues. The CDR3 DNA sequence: TGCGCCAGCAGCACACGGACAGGGAACTCCAATGGCTACACCTTC. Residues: CASSTRTGNSNGYTF.

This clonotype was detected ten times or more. The CDR3 DNA sequence: TGTGCCAGCAGCACCCTTCAGGGGAGATCCTACAATGAGCAGTTCTTC. Translation: CASSTLQGRSYNEQFF. The chain carries TRBV11-2 and TRBJ2-1; D might be TRBD1 (6 bases). Germline lookup yields CDR1 SGHAT and CDR2 FQNNGV. This CDR3 region has 16 residues. V lost 5 bases, J lost 1 base, and 15 bases lay in between.

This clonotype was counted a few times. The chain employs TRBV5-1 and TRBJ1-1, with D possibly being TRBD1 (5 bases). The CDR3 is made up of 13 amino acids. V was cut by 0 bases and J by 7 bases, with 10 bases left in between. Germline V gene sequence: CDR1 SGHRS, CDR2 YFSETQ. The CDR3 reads CASSLVPGREAFF. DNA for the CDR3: TGCGCCAGCAGCTTGGTTCCGGGACGTGAAGCTTTCTTT.

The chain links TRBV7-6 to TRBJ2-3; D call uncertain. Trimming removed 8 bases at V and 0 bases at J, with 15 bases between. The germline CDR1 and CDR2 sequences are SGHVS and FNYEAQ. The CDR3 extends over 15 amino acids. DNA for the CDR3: TGTGCCAGCGGCCGGACGTCCTGGAGCACAGATACGCAGTATTTT. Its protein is CASGRTSWSTDTQYF.

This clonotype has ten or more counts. The chain's CDR3 is CASSFGLAGGEQFF. As DNA, the CDR3 is TGTGCCAGCAGCTTCGGGCTAGCGGGAGGTGAGCAGTTCTTC. This chain connects TRBV7-9 to TRBJ2-1; 11 positions agree with TRBD2. The V segment lost 3 bases and the J segment 9 bases; nucleotides outside the gene matches: 4. The CDR3 is 14 amino acids. Germline V gene sequence: CDR1 SEHNR, CDR2 FQNEAQ (reference sequence).

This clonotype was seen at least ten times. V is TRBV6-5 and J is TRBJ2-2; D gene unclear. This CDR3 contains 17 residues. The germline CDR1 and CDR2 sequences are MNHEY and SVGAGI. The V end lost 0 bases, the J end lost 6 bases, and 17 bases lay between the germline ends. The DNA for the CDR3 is TGTGCCAGCAGTTACTCTTGGACCAAACTTGGCCCCGGGGAGCTGTTTTTT. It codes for CASSYSWTKLGPGELFF.

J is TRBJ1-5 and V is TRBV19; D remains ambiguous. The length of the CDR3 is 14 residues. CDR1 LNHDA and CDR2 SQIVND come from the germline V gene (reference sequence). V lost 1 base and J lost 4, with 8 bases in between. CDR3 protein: CASSIGRSNQPQHF. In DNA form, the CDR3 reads TGTGCCAGTAGTATAGGGAGATCAAATCAGCCCCAGCATTTT.

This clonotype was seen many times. The CDR3 reads CASSQLAWTRNTGELFF. In nucleotides, the CDR3 is TGTGCCAGCAGCCAACTCGCATGGACACGGAACACCGGGGAGCTGTTTTTT. V and J are TRBV14 and TRBJ2-2; the D gene is possibly TRBD1 (5 bases). This CDR3 has 17 residues. With 2 bases removed from V and 1 base from J, the gap between germline ends came to 14 bases. Germline assignment: CDR1 SGHDN and CDR2 FVKESK.

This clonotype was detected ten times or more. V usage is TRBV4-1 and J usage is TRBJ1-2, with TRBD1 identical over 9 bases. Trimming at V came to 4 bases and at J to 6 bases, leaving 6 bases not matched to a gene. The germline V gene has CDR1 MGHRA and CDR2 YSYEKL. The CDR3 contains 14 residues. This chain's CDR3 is CASSRPGTGNGYTF. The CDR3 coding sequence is TGCGCCAGCAGCCGTCCCGGGACAGGGAATGGCTACACCTTC.